This paragraph covers one T cell receptor (beta chain) sequence. As yet, its antigen is unknown. The record originates from a study of beta chain features in type 1 diabetes. CDR1 and CDR2 (germline): ENHRY, SYGVKD. The CDR3 is made up of 17 amino acids. V gave up 6 bases and J gave up 4 bases; unmatched junction bases: 12. The study reverse transcribed the entire isolated RNA, so it sequenced expressed TCRB transcripts. Only in-frame clones appear in the TCRdb table, and some are missing; sequencing was by immunoSEQ multiplex PCR. The sample holds around 280,000 clones; about 15% are singletons and the top ten take 0.015%. Overall study results and limits: Naive, central memory and regulatory TCRB repertoires appeared more similar among patients than healthy donors. Moderate but significant shortening of TCRB CDR3s was recorded in all four CD4+ subsets from Type 1 diabetes patients.

Material for sequencing was naive CD4+ T cells from blood. The V and J genes are TRBV10-3 and TRBJ2-5; 12 nucleotides align to TRBD1. This receptor was identified in a man in his late teens or twenties with type 1 diabetes. CDR3 DNA: TGTGCCATCAGCGGAAGGGGACAGGGGGCGTCGGGAGAGACCCAGTACTTC. Residues: CAISGRGQGASGETQYF.